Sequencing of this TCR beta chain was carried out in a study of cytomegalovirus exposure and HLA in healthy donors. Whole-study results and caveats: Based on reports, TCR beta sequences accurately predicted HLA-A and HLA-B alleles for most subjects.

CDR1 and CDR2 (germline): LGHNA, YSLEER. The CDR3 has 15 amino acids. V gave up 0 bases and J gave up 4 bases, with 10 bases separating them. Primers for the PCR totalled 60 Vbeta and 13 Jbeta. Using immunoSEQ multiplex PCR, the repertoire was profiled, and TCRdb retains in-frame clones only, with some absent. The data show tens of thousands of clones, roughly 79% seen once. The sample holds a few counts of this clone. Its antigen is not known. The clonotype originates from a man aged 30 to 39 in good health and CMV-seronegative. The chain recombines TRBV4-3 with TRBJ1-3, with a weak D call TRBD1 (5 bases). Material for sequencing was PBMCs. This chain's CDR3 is CASSQDPRQGNTIYF. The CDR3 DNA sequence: TGCGCCAGCAGCCAAGACCCCCGACAGGGAAACACCATATATTTT.